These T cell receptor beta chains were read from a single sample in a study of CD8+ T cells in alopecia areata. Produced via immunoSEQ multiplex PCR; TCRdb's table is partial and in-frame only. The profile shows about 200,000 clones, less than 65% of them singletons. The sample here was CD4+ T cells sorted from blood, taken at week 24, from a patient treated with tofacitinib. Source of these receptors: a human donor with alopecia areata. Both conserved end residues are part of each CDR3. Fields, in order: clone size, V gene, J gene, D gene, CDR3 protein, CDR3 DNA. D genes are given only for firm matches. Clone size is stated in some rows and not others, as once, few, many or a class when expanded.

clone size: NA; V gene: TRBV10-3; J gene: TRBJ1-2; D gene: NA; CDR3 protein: CAISESRNYGYTF; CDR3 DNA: TGTGCCATCAGTGAGTCAAGAAACTATGGCTACACCTTC
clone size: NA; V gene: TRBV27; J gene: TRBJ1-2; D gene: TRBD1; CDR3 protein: CASSGTGQYGYTF; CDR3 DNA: TGTGCCAGCAGTGGGACAGGCCAATATGGCTACACCTTC
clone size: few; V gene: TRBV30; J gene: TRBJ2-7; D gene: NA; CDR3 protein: CAWSRPDSYEQYF; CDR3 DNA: TGTGCCTGGAGTCGACCGGACTCCTACGAGCAGTACTTC
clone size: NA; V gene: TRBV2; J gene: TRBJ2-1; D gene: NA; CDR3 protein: CASSLTVSYNEQFF; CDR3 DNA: TGTGCCAGCAGCCTGACAGTCTCCTACAATGAGCAGTTCTTC
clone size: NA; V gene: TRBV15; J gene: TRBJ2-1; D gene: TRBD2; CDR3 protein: CATSRGSGGYNEQFF; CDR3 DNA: TGTGCCACCAGCAGAGGCAGCGGGGGGTACAATGAGCAGTTCTTC
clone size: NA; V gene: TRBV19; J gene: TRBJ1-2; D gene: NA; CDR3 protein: CASSIEGNYGYTF; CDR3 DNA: TGTGCCAGTAGTATTGAGGGCAACTATGGCTACACCTTC
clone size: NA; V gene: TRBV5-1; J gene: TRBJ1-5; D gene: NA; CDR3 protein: CASSRGGNQPQHF; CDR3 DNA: TGCGCCAGCAGCCGGGGGGGTAATCAGCCCCAGCATTTT
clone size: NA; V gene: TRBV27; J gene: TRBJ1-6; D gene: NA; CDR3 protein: CASSYYEGSSPLHF; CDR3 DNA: TGTGCCAGCAGTTATTATGAGGGGTCTTCACCCCTCCACTTT
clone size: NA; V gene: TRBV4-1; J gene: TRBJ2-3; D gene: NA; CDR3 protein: CASSQDSTPLTQYF; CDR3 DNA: TGCGCCAGCAGCCAAGATTCCACCCCGCTTACGCAGTATTTT
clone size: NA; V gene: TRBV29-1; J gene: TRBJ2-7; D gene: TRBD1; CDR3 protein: CSVAGTGAEQYF; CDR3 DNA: TGCAGCGTGGCCGGGACAGGGGCCGAGCAGTACTTC